This T cell receptor (beta chain) was identified in a study of T-cell memory formation after mild COVID-19. V lost 6 bases to trimming and J lost 0 bases, with 9 bases between them. The CDR3 length is 13 residues. TCRdb ran MiXCR on the 5' RACE reads and lists one entry per CDR3 protein. The repertoire consists of 1,500 to 2,000 distinct CDR3 sequences, with roughly 60% occurring once and the leading ten covering roughly 8.7%. This clonotype is termed large. Source material: PBMCs or a T cell subset sorted from them (not recorded which). V usage is TRBV12-3 or TRBV12-4 and J usage is TRBJ2-7; tentatively, D is TRBD2 (6 bases). The receptor's source is an adult who had mild COVID-19 (a few samples of this study predate the infection). Cell type and time point are not known. The CDR3 DNA reads TGTGCCAGCAGCTACGGGAGCTCCTACGAGCAGTACTTC. This codes for CASSYGSSYEQYF.